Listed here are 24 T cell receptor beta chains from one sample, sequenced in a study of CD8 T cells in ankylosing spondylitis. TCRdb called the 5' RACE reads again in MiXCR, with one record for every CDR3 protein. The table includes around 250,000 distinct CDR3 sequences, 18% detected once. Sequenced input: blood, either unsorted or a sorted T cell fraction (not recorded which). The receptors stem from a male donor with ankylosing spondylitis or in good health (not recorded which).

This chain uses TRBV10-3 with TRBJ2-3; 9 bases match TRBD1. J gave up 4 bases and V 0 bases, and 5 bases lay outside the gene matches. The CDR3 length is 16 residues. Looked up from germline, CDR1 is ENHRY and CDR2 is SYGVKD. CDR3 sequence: CAISESGQGMADTQYF. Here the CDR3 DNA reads TGTGCCATCAGTGAGTCCGGACAGGGGATGGCAGATACGCAGTATTTT.

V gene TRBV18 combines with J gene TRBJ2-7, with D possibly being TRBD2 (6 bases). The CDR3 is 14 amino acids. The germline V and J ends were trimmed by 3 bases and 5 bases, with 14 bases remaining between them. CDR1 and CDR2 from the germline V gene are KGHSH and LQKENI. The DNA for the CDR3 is TGTGCCAGCTCACCCCTAACCGGGAGTGACGAGCAGTACTTC. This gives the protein CASSPLTGSDEQYF.

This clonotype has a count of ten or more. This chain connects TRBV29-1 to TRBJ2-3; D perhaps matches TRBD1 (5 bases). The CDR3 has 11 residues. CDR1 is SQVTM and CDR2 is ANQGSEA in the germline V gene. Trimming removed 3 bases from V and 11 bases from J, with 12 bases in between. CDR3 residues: CSVEVAGRQYF. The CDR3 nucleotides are TGCAGCGTTGAGGTGGCAGGGCGGCAGTATTTT.

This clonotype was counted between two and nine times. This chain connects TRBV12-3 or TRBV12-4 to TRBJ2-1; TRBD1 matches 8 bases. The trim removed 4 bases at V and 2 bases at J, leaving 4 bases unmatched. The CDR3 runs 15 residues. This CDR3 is CASSSGQGPYNEQFF. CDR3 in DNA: TGTGCCAGCAGTTCCGGACAGGGACCCTACAATGAGCAGTTCTTC.

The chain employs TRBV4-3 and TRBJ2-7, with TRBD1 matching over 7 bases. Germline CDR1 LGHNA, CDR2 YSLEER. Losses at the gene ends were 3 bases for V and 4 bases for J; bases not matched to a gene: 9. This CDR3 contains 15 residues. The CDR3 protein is CASSQTPAGGYEQYF. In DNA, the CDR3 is TGCGCCAGCAGCCAGACCCCGGCAGGGGGTTACGAGCAGTACTTC.

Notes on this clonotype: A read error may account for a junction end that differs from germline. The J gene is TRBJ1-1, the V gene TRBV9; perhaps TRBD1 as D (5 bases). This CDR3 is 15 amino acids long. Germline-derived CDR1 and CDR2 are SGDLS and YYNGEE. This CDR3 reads CASSVGGQLNTVAFF. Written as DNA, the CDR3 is TGTGCCAGCAGCGTAGGTGGACAATTGAACACTGTAGCTTTCTTT.

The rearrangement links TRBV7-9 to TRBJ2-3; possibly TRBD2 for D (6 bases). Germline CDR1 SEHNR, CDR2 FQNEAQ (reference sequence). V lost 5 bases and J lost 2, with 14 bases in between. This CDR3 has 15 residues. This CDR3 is CASSPIAVTTDTQYF. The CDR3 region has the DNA TGTGCCAGCAGCCCAATAGCGGTTACCACAGATACGCAGTATTTT.

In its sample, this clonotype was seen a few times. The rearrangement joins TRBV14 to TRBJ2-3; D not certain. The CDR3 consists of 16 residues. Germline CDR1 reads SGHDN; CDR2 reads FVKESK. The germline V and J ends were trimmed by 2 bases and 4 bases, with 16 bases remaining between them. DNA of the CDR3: TGTGCCAGCAGCCAATCGCCACTGTCTCCCGCAGATACGCAGTATTTT. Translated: CASSQSPLSPADTQYF.

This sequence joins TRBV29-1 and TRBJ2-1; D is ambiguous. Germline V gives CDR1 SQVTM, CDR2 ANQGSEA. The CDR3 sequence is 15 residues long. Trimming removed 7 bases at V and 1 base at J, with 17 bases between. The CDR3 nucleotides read TGCAGCGCCGACCCCCTAGATAGGTCCTACAATGAGCAGTTCTTC. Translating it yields CSADPLDRSYNEQFF.

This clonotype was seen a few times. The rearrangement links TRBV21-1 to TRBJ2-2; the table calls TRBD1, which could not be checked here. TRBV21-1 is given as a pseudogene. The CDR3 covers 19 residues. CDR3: CASRNPYQRDRGDTGELFF. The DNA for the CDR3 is TGTGCCAGCAGAAACCCGTACCAGAGGGACAGGGGTGACACCGGGGAGCTGTTTTTT.

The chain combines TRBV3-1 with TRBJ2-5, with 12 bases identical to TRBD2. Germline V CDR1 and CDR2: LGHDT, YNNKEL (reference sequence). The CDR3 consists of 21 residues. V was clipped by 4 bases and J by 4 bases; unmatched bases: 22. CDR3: CASSLNRESTSGRKLTETQYF. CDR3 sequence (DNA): TGTGCCAGCAGCCTCAACAGGGAATCGACTAGCGGGAGAAAGTTGACAGAGACCCAGTACTTC.

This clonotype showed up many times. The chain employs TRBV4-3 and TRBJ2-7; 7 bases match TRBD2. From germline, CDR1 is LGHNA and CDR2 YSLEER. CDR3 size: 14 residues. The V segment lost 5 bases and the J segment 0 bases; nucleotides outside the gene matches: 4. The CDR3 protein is CASSGGSDSYEQYF. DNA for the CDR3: TGCGCCAGCAGCGGCGGGAGTGACTCCTACGAGCAGTACTTC.

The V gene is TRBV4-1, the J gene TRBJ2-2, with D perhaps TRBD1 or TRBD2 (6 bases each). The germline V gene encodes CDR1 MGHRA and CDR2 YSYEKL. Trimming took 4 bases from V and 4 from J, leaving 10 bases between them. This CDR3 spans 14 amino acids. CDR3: CASSPGGSTGELFF. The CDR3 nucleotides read TGCGCCAGCAGCCCCGGGGGCAGCACCGGGGAGCTGTTTTTT.

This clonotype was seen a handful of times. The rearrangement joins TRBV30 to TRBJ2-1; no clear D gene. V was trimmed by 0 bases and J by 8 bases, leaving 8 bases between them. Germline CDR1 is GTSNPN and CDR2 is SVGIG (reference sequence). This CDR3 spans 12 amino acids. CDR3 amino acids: CAWSVRPDEQFF. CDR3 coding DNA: TGTGCCTGGAGTGTTCGCCCGGATGAGCAGTTCTTC.

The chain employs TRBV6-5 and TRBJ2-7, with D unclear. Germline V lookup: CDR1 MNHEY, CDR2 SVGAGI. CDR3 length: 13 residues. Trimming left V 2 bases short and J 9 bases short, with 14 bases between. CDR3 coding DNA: TGTGCCAGCAGTTACCAGGACGGGTTGGGGCAGTACTTC. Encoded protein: CASSYQDGLGQYF.

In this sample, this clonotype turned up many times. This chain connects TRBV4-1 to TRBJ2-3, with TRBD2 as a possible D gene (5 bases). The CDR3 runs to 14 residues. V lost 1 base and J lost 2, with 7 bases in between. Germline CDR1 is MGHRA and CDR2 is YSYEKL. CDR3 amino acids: CASSQGRVTDTQYF. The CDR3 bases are TGCGCCAGCAGCCAAGGGCGGGTCACAGATACGCAGTATTTT.

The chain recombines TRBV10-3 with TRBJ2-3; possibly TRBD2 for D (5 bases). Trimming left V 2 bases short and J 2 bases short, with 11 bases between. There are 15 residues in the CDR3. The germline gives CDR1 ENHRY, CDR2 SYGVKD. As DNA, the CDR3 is TGTGCCATCAGTGAGAATCTGAGGGCCACAGATACGCAGTATTTT. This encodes CAISENLRATDTQYF.

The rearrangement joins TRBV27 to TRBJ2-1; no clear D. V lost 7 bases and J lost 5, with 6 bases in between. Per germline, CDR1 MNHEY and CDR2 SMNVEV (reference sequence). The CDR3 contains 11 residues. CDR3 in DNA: TGTGCCAGCACCGCGGACAATGAGCAGTTCTTC. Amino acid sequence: CASTADNEQFF.

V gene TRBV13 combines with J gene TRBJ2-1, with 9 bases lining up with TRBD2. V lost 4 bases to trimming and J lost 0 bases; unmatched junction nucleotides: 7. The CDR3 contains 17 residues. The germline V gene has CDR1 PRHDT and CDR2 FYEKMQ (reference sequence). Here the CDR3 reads CASSSRGSGSSYNEQFF. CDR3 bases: TGTGCCAGCAGCTCCCGGGGTAGCGGGAGCTCCTACAATGAGCAGTTCTTC.

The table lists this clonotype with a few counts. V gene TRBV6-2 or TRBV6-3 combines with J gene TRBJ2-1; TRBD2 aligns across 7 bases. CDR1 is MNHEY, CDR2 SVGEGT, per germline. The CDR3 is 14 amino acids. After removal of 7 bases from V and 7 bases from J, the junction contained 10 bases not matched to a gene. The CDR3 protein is CASTLLGGTNEQFF. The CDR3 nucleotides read TGTGCCAGCACCCTTCTGGGGGGGACGAATGAGCAGTTCTTC.

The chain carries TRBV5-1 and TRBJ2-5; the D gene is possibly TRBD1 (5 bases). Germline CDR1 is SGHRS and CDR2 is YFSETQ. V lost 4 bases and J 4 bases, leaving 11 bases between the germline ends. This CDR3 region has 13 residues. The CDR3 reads CASSGGHGETQYF. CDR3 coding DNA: TGCGCCAGCAGCGGCGGACACGGAGAGACCCAGTACTTC.

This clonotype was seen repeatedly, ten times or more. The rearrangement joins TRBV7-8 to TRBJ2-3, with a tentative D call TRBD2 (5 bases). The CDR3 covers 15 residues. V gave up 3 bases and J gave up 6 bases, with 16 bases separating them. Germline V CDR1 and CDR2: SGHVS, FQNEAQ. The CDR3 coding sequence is TGTGCCAGCAGCTTTTCCCGGGGAGAGCGGGATACGCAGTATTTT. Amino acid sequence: CASSFSRGERDTQYF.

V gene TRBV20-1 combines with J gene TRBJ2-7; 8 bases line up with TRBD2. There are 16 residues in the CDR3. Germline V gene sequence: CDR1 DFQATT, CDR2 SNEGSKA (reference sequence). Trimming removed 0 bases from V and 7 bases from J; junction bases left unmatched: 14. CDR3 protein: CSAREGQAGARREQYF. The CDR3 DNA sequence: TGCAGTGCTAGAGAGGGGCAAGCGGGGGCGCGTCGGGAGCAGTACTTC.

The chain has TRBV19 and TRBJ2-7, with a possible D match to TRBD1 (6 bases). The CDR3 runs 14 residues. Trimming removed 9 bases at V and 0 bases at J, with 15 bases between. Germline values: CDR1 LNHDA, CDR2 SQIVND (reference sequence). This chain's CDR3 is CASRDTRSSYEQYF. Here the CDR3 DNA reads TGTGCCAGCCGGGACACCCGGAGCTCCTACGAGCAGTACTTC.